These 20 T cell receptor beta chains came from one sample sequenced in a study of regulatory T cells in long-lasting Graves disease. The TCR beta library used iRepertoire HTBI primers with Arm-PCR amplification of CDR3. TCRdb called the multiplex PCR reads again in MiXCR, with one record for every CDR3 protein. The sample yields 620,000 or so distinct CDR3 sequences, 16% seen once. Sample time point: newly diagnosed GD, antithyroid drugs for less than 3 months. PBMC-derived RNA was used for the TCR library. The data were also submitted as part of a second study, on T cells in Graves' hyperthyroidism and ophthalmopathy.

The sample in question was peripheral blood mononuclear cells (PBMCs), obtained at new diagnosis, from a patient treated with antithyroid drugs. Receptor source: a woman aged 25 to 39 with Graves disease.

Concerning this clonotype itself: A single base separates this from a much larger clone, so it may be a read error. The rearrangement uses TRBV14 and TRBJ1-2; unclear D gene. Germline CDR1 is SGHDN and CDR2 is FVKESK. V shed 5 bases and J shed 8 bases, with 12 bases lying between them. CDR3 size: 12 residues. CDR3 loop: CASSSDAGGYTF. The CDR3 DNA reads TGTGCCAGCAGCTCGGACGCGGGAGGCTACACCTTC.

This clonotype was counted at least ten times. This chain connects TRBV20-1 to TRBJ1-2; the match to TRBD1 covers 8 bases. This CDR3 comprises 15 residues. The V gene end was trimmed by 2 bases and the J gene end by 0 bases; junction bases not matched to a gene: 5. The germline gives CDR1 DFQATT, CDR2 SNEGSKA (reference sequence). For the CDR3, the DNA is TGCAGTGCTAGACCCCCGGGACAGGCTAACTATGGCTACACCTTC. This sequence encodes CSARPPGQANYGYTF.

This clonotype showed up just a few times. The CDR3 nucleotides read TGTGCCTGGAGTGTATTACTGGTTGGGGGCGAGCAGTACTTC. Its protein product is CAWSVLLVGGEQYF. This chain links TRBV30 with TRBJ2-7; D is perhaps TRBD1 or TRBD2 (5 bases each). CDR1 is GTSNPN and CDR2 is SVGIG in the germline V gene (reference sequence). CDR3 size: 14 residues. The germline V and J ends were trimmed by 0 bases and 6 bases, with 15 bases remaining between them. Supplemented by reference TRBV30 and TRBJ2-7, the full variable domain reads SQTIHQWPATLVQPVGSPLSLECTVEGTSNPNLYWYRQAAGRGLQLLFYSVGIGQISSEVPQNLSASRPQDRQFILSSKKLLLSDSGFYLCAWSVLLVGGEQYFGPGTRLTVT.

The rearrangement joins TRBV9 to TRBJ1-2, with D uncertain. Germline V CDR1 and CDR2: SGDLS, YYNGEE. Deletions cut 0 bases from V and 5 bases from J, with 8 bases between. The CDR3 sequence is 13 residues long. CDR3 in DNA: TGTGCCAGCAGCGTAGGGACGCGGTATGGCTACACCTTC. Its translation: CASSVGTRYGYTF.

The sample holds many counts of this clonotype. The chain uses TRBV27 and TRBJ2-7, with D possibly matching TRBD1 (6 bases). The CDR3 loop spans 13 amino acids. V was clipped by 4 bases and J by 4 bases, with 11 bases between them. Germline V gene lookup returns CDR1 MNHEY and CDR2 SMNVEV (reference sequence). The CDR3 nucleotides read TGTGCCAGCAGTTCGACAGGTGCGTACGAGCAGTACTTC. As protein: CASSSTGAYEQYF.

The chain is built from TRBV5-1 and TRBJ2-7; D is perhaps TRBD1 (6 bases). The CDR3 is 15 residues long. Trimming shortened V by 4 bases and J by 1 base, and 15 bases separated the two germline ends. The V gene's germline CDR1 is SGHRS and CDR2 YFSETQ. As DNA, the CDR3 is TGCGCCAGCAGCCCGCAGGGGAGTGGGTCCTACGAGCAGTACTTC. Its protein is CASSPQGSGSYEQYF.

This clonotype has at least ten counts. The V call is TRBV28, the J call TRBJ2-5, with 9 bases fitting TRBD1. This CDR3 is built from 14 residues. V lost 6 bases to trimming and J lost 9 bases; unmatched junction nucleotides: 11. The V gene's germline CDR1 is MDHEN and CDR2 SYDVKM. CDR3 nucleotide sequence: TGTGCCAGCAGGACACCGGGACAGGGAACGGCCCAGTACTTC. Translation gives CASRTPGQGTAQYF.

This clonotype has only a few counts. It may be a read error: a sequence one base away is much more abundant. This sequence joins TRBV7-3 and TRBJ1-1, with TRBD1 as a possible D gene (5 bases). CDR1 and CDR2 (germline): SGHTA, FQGTGA. This CDR3 spans 14 amino acids. CDR3 residues: CASSVDSSSAETFF. CDR3 DNA sequence: TGTGCCAGCAGCGTCGACAGTAGTAGCGCTGAAACTTTCTTT. Supplemented by reference TRBV7-3 and TRBJ1-1, the full variable domain reads GAGVSQTPSNKVTEKGKYVELRCDPISGHTALYWYRQSLGQGPEFLIYFQGTGAADDSGLPNDRFFAVRPEGSVSTLKIQRTERGDSAVYLCASSVDSSSAETFFGQGTRLTVV.

This clonotype was found many times. The chain carries TRBV7-2 and TRBJ2-1; 11 bases fit TRBD2. This CDR3 is built from 15 residues. The V and J ends lost 4 bases and 4 bases, in that order; junction bases with no gene match: 3. Per germline, CDR1 SGHTA and CDR2 FQGNSA. Here the CDR3 DNA reads TGTGCCAGCAGCTGGGGGACTAGCGGATACAATGAGCAGTTCTTC. Translating it yields CASSWGTSGYNEQFF.

This clonotype was picked up a small number of times. The chain carries TRBV3-1 and TRBJ1-1; 7 bases fit TRBD1. Looked up from germline, CDR1 is LGHDT and CDR2 is YNNKEL (reference sequence). The trim removed 5 bases at V and 4 bases at J, leaving 4 bases unmatched. The CDR3 has 13 amino acids. CDR3 protein: CASSDPGGTEAFF. The CDR3 DNA reads TGTGCCAGCAGCGATCCAGGGGGCACTGAAGCTTTCTTT.

The table lists this clonotype with many counts. The chain combines TRBV7-2 with TRBJ2-1; 8 nucleotides align to TRBD2. CDR3 size: 16 residues. V trimming: 5 bases; J trimming: 2 bases; junction bases outside the gene matches: 8. From germline, CDR1 is SGHTA and CDR2 FQGNSA. For the CDR3, the DNA is TGTGCCAGCAGCCCCCAAGCGGGAGTGACCTACAATGAGCAGTTCTTC. Its translation is CASSPQAGVTYNEQFF.

The table lists this clonotype with many counts. This chain connects TRBV6-2 or TRBV6-3 to TRBJ2-1; possibly TRBD2 for D (5 bases). CDR1 and CDR2 (germline): MNHEY, SVGEGT. V dropped 5 bases and J dropped 6 bases, with 14 bases sitting between them. The CDR3 runs to 14 residues. The CDR3 spells CASSVVRGGNEQFF. The CDR3, as DNA: TGTGCCAGCAGTGTGGTACGGGGTGGCAATGAGCAGTTCTTC.

V and J are TRBV9 and TRBJ2-7; 11 bases match TRBD2. The germline gives CDR1 SGDLS, CDR2 YYNGEE. The CDR3 runs 15 residues. V lost 0 bases and J lost 5; bases outside the gene matches: 4. CDR3 in amino acids: CASSVGLAGGDEQYF. The CDR3 DNA reads as TGTGCCAGCAGCGTAGGGCTAGCGGGAGGTGACGAGCAGTACTTC.

This clonotype has at least ten counts. In nucleotides, the CDR3 is TGTGCCAGCAGTTTGAACGAAGCCTACAATGAGCAGTTCTTC. Amino acid sequence: CASSLNEAYNEQFF. V gene TRBV28 combines with J gene TRBJ2-1, with D unresolved. CDR3 length: 14 residues. V lost 3 bases, J lost 2 bases, and 8 bases lay in between. Germline V lookup: CDR1 MDHEN, CDR2 SYDVKM. The complete variable domain, with remaining parts taken from reference TRBV28 and TRBJ2-1, reads DVKVTQSSRYLVKRTGEKVFLECVQDMDHENMFWYRQDPGLGLRLIYFSYDVKMKEKGDIPEGYSVSREKKERFSLILESASTNQTSMYLCASSLNEAYNEQFFGPGTRLTVL.

This clonotype has at least ten counts. The genes are TRBV3-1 and TRBJ1-2; D is undetermined. This CDR3 spans 14 amino acids. CDR1 is LGHDT and CDR2 is YNNKEL in the germline V gene (reference sequence). V dropped 0 bases and J dropped 4 bases, with 9 bases sitting between them. This CDR3 reads CASSQEGTAYGYTF. The CDR3 bases are TGTGCCAGCAGCCAAGAAGGAACGGCCTATGGCTACACCTTC.

In its sample, this clonotype was seen many times. The chain links TRBV2 to TRBJ1-2, with 7 nucleotides matching TRBD1. The CDR3 covers 14 residues. Trimming removed 6 bases from V and 2 bases from J; junction bases left unmatched: 6. Germline CDR1 and CDR2: SNHLY and FYNNEI. CDR3 sequence: CASSRDSRNYGYTF. Written as DNA, the CDR3 is TGTGCCAGCAGCCGGGACAGCCGAAACTATGGCTACACCTTC.

In its sample, this clonotype was seen a few times. This sequence joins TRBV29-1 and TRBJ2-7; D uncertain. Germline V gene lookup returns CDR1 SQVTM and CDR2 ANQGSEA. The CDR3 totals 12 residues. V shed 6 bases and J shed 6 bases, with 15 bases lying between them. The CDR3 region is CSVRPPLSEQYF. The CDR3 coding sequence is TGCAGCGTGCGGCCACCTCTTAGCGAGCAGTACTTC.

The count of this clonotype is one. A much larger clone sits a single nucleotide away, making a read error possible. The chain links TRBV2 to TRBJ2-3, with TRBD2 matching 7 bases. Germline V lookup: CDR1 SNHLY, CDR2 FYNNEI. This CDR3 has 15 amino acids. CDR3 nucleotides: TGTACCAGCAGTGAAGCGGGGCGTGGGAATCCAACGCAGTATTTT. It is translated as CTSSEAGRGNPTQYF.

This clonotype has ten or more counts. The V gene is TRBV20-1, the J gene TRBJ2-7; 9 bases are a match to TRBD1. The CDR3 covers 14 residues. CDR1 is DFQATT and CDR2 is SNEGSKA in the germline V gene (reference sequence). Trimming cost V 3 bases and J 4 bases; bases outside gene matches: 7. The CDR3 sequence is CSARTGQGHYEQYF. Written as DNA, the CDR3 is TGCAGTGCTAGGACGGGACAGGGTCATTACGAGCAGTACTTC.

The chain recombines TRBV29-1 with TRBJ2-7, with unresolved D. This CDR3 is 12 amino acids long. The ends were cut back, 3 bases at V and 1 base at J, with 7 bases in the middle. Germline V lookup: CDR1 SQVTM, CDR2 ANQGSEA. CDR3 DNA: TGCAGCGTTGAGGGGTCTTCCTACGAGCAGTACTTC. It translates to CSVEGSSYEQYF.